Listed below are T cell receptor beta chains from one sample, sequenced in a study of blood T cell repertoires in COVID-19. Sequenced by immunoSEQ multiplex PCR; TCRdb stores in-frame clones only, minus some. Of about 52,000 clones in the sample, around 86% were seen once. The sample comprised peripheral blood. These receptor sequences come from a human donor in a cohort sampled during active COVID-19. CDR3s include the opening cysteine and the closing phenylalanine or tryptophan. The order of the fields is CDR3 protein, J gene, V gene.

CASSLARQRGSSYNEQFF,TRBJ2-1,TRBV7-8
CASSQAGGYTF,TRBJ1-2,TRBV3-1/TRBV3-2
CASSLEDRAPGELFF,TRBJ2-2,TRBV5-5
CASSLRGQGATNEKLFF,TRBJ1-4,TRBV5-1
CASSSKNGTSGYEQYF,TRBJ2-7,TRBV27
CASSLVGTAGANVLTF,TRBJ2-6,TRBV5-1
CASSDSGRTTGELFF,TRBJ2-2,TRBV5-8
CASSPDSHTGELFF,TRBJ2-2,TRBV5-5
CAWKATPRSGNTIYF,TRBJ1-3,TRBV30
CATSRGTAANTEAFF,TRBJ1-1,TRBV15
CASSLAISGSDTQYF,TRBJ2-3,TRBV7-8
CASASSSYNSPLHF,TRBJ1-6,TRBV6-6
CSVDPGEETQYF,TRBJ2-5,TRBV29-1
CASSFSYSEYNEQFF,TRBJ2-1,TRBV7-3
CATRGQGSNEQFF,TRBJ2-1,TRBV2
CASSPAGIAQGAGTGELFF,TRBJ2-2,TRBV5-1
CASSLGTTSYNEQFF,TRBJ2-1,TRBV11-3
CAWRNPGGQAFF,TRBJ1-1,TRBV30
CASSHRRGAENTIYF,TRBJ1-3,TRBV27
CASSPLGQGAYEQYF,TRBJ2-7,TRBV7-9
CASRAGPGVYEQYF,TRBJ2-7,TRBV2
CALGTSGGNEQFF,TRBJ2-1,TRBV5-4
CASSGWIAGADTQYF,TRBJ2-3,TRBV2
CASSLKHRTGAYEQYF,TRBJ2-7,TRBV23-1
CASSIGQLNTGELFF,TRBJ2-2,TRBV19
CASSPPSLVSSTGELFF,TRBJ2-2,TRBV3-1/TRBV3-2
CASSQNSGTGSKAFF,TRBJ1-1,TRBV28
CSPNTEAFF,TRBJ1-1,TRBV20-1
CASSWGQGFLANEKLFF,TRBJ1-4,TRBV5-6
CASRYRDRYLALHF,TRBJ1-6,TRBV28
CASSRDSSVSQPQHF,TRBJ1-5,TRBV28
CASTVPSGVEQYF,TRBJ2-7,TRBV6-5
CASSLGTGSSYEQYF,TRBJ2-7,TRBV11-3
CASSGGYVETQYF,TRBJ2-5,TRBV5-1
CASSIAHQALIGNTIYF,TRBJ1-3,TRBV19
CASSSSRAGRDTQYF,TRBJ2-3,TRBV5-4
CSVLEGYTF,TRBJ1-2,TRBV29-1
CASSRTGGDNQPQHF,TRBJ1-5,TRBV27
CASSAPTSGSCNEQFF,TRBJ2-1,TRBV21-1
CASSEGLVADTQYF,TRBJ2-3,TRBV10-1
CASSTLRGEQYF,TRBJ2-7,TRBV19
CASSQSRGPTEAFF,TRBJ1-1,TRBV23-1
CASSQESGQLMKPQHF,TRBJ1-5,TRBV4-1